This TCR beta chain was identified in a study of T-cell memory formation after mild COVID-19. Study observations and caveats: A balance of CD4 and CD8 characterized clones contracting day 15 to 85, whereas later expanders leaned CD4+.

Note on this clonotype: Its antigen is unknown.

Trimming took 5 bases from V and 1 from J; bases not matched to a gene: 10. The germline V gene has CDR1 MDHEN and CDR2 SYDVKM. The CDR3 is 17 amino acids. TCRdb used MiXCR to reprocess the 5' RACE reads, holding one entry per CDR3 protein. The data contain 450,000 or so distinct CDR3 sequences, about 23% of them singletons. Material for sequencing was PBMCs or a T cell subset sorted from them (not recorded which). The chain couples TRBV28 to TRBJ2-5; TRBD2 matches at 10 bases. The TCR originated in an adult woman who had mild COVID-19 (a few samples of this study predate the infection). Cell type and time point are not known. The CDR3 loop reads CASSQRIAGGLQETQYF. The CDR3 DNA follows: TGTGCCAGCAGTCAAAGGATAGCGGGAGGCCTCCAAGAGACCCAGTACTTC.